Here is one TCR beta chain with its context. The antigen is not known. The data were obtained in a study of PD-L1 blockade in urothelial cancer. Study context: When patients started atezolizumab in the mid-2010s, it was given at 1,200 mg intravenously every 3 weeks. Before enrollment, 0 to 3 chemotherapy regimens had been given to patients. Study-level points and caveats: Better survival was predicted by below-median pretreatment blood TCR clonality.

V lost 7 bases and J 0 bases, leaving 15 bases between the germline ends. The germline CDR1 and CDR2 sequences are SEHNR and FQNEAQ (reference sequence). The CDR3 has 15 residues. Generated by immunoSEQ multiplex PCR, the TCRdb table keeps only in-frame clones and is missing some. Of under 120,000 clones listed, over 75% are singletons. The rearrangement joins TRBV7-9 to TRBJ1-2; D is unresolved. Sample: PBMCs, taken around atezolizumab (anti-PD-L1) treatment. This TCR derives from a man aged 45-65 years with urothelial cancer. CDR3 residues: CASMPDAVANYGYTF. CDR3 nucleotide sequence: TGTGCCAGCATGCCTGACGCGGTAGCTAACTATGGCTACACCTTC.